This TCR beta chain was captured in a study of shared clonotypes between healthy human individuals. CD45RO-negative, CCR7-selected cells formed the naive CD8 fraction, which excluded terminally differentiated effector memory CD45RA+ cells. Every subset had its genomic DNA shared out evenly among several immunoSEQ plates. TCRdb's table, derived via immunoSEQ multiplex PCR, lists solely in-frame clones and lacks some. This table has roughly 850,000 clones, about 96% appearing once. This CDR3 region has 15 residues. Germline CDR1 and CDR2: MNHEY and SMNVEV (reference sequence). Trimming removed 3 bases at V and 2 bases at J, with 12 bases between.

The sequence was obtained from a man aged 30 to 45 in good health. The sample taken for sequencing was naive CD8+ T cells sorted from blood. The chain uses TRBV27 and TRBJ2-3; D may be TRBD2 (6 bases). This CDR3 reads CASSFGTSDTDTQYF. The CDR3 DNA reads TGTGCCAGCAGTTTCGGGACTTCAGACACAGATACGCAGTATTTT.